This entry features one TCR beta chain sequence. What it recognizes is unknown. The CDR3 spans 14 residues. The germline V gene encodes CDR1 MNHNS and CDR2 SASEGT. With V trimmed by 5 bases and J by 4 bases, 4 bases remained unmatched. The data derive from a study of OX40 agonist ivuxolimab in advanced cancers. For the study at large: Three partial responders included one hepatocellular carcinoma patient and two cutaneous melanoma patients. Study conclusions and caveats: Researchers report that CD8+ T cells had, on average, more expanded clones than CD4+. CD4+ and CD8+ blood T cells expanded clonally by week 6 at 0.1 to 3.0 mg/kg.

Method: immunoSEQ multiplex PCR; TCRdb's copy keeps in-frame clones and lacks some. The sample includes about 83,000 clones, approximately 88% of them seen just once. This sample comprised CD4+ or CD8+ T cells sorted from blood, obtained in a trial of the OX40 agonist ivuxolimab. The receptor was isolated from an adult with an advanced solid tumor such as melanoma, head and neck, liver or kidney cancer. V is TRBV6-1 and J is TRBJ1-5; 8 bases line up with TRBD1. The CDR3: CASSKGQENQPQHF. In nucleotides, the CDR3 is TGTGCCAGCAGTAAGGGACAGGAGAATCAGCCCCAGCATTTT.